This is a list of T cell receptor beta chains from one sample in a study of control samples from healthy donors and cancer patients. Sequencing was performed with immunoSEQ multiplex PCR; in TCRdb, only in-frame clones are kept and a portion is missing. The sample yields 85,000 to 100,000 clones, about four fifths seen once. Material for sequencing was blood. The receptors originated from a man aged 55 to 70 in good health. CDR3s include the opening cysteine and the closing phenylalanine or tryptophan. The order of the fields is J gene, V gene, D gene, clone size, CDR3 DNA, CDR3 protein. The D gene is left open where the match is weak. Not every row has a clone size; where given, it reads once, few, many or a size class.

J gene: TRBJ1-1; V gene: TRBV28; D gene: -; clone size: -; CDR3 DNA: TGTGCCAGCAGTTCCCACGACCGGAGAGGGAGGGCTTTCTTT; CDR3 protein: CASSSHDRRGRAFF
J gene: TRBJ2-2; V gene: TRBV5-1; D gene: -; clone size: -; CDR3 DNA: TGCGCCAGCAGCTCGCGCTTTATGGGGGTGAGGGAGCTGTTTTTT; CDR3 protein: CASSSRFMGVRELFF
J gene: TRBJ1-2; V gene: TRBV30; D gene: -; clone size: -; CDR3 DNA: TGTGCCTGGAGTAGGTCAGGGATTACTGGTGGCTACACCTTC; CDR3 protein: CAWSRSGITGGYTF
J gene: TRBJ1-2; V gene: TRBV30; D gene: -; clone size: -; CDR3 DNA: TGTGCCTGGAGCGGGGCGGGAGAGGGGAACTATGGCTACACCTTC; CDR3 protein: CAWSGAGEGNYGYTF
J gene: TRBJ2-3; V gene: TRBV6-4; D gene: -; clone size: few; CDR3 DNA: TGTGCCAGCAGTGACGGCAGGGACCCAGATACGCAGTATTTT; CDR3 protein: CASSDGRDPDTQYF
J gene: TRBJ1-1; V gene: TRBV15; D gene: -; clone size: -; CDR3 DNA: TGTGCCACCAGCAGTGTCAATTGGGCAGGGCGCCTACTGTCTGAAGCTTTCTTT; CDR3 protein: CATSSVNWAGRLLSEAFF
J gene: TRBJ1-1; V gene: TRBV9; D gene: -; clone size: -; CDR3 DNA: TGTGCCAGCAGCCTCCGCAGCGACACTGAAGCTTTCTTT; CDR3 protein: CASSLRSDTEAFF
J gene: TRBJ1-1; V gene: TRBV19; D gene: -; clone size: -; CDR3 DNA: TGTGCCAGTACCCCTGGAGCAAACACTGAAGCTTTCTTT; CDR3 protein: CASTPGANTEAFF
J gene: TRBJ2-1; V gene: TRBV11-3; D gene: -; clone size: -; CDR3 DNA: TGTGCCAGCAGCTTAGCGGGCTACAATGAGCAGTTCTTC; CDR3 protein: CASSLAGYNEQFF
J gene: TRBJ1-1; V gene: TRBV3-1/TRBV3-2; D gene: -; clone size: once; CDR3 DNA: TGTGCCAGCAGCCATTACGACGCCCCGCCTGGCCGAGCTTTCTTT; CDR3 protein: CASSHYDAPPGRAFF
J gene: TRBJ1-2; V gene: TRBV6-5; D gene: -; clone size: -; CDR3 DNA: TGTGCCAGCAACCCGGGACCCTTTACGAGGTATGGCTACACCTTC; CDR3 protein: CASNPGPFTRYGYTF
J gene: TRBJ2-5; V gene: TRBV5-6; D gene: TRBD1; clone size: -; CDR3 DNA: TGTGCCAGCAGGCCCCGGGACAGGGGTGTGAAGACCCAGTACTTC; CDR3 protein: CASRPRDRGVKTQYF
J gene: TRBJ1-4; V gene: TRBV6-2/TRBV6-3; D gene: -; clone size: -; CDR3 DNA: TGTGCCAGCAGTTATTCGGCAACAACTAATGAAAAACTGTTTTTT; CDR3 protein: CASSYSATTNEKLFF
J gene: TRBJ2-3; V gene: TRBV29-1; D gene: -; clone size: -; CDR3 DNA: TGCAGCGTTCGTGGGGCCAGCACAGATACGCAGTATTTT; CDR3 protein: CSVRGASTDTQYF